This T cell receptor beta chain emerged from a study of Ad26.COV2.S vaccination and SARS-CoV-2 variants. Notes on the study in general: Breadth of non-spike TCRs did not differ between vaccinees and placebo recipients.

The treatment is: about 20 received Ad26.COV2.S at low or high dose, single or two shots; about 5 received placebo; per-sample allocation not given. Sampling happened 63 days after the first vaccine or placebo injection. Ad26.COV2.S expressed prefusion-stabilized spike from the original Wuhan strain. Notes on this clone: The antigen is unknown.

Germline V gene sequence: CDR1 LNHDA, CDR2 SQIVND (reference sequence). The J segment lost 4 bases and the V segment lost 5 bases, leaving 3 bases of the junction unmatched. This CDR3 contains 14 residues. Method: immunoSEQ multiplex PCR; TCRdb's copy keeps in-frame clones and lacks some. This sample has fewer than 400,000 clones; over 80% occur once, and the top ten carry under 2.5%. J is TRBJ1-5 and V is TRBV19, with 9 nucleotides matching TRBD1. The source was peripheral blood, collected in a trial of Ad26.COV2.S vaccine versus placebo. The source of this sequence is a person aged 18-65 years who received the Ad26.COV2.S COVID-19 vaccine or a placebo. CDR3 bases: TGTGCCAGTAGTCTGGACAGGGGAAATCAGCCCCAGCATTTT. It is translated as CASSLDRGNQPQHF.